This TCR beta chain is drawn from a study of T cell responses to AZD1222 COVID-19 vaccine. Of note for this clone: Its antigen is not known.

Notes on the study in general: Reports say nearly half of spike-specific TCRs go after unmutated variant regions. Among AZD1222 vaccinees, only five to seven were seropositive at baseline. Repertoire sampling happened only post peak T cell response.

The method was immunoSEQ multiplex PCR; TCRdb's version includes in-frame clones alone and lacks a portion of them. The sample contains around 100,000 clones, about 85% of which appear only once. The specimen was peripheral blood, collected 28 days after the second AZD1222 dose. The receptor was isolated from an adult who received the AZD1222 COVID-19 vaccine.

For the CDR3, the DNA is TGTGCCAGCAGCACGGGACTACGAGAGACCCAGTACTTC. Its translation: CASSTGLRETQYF. The chain joins TRBV12-3 or TRBV12-4 to TRBJ2-5; 7 bases are shared with TRBD2. Trimming took 6 bases from V and 4 from J; bases not matched to a gene: 5. This CDR3 has 13 amino acids.